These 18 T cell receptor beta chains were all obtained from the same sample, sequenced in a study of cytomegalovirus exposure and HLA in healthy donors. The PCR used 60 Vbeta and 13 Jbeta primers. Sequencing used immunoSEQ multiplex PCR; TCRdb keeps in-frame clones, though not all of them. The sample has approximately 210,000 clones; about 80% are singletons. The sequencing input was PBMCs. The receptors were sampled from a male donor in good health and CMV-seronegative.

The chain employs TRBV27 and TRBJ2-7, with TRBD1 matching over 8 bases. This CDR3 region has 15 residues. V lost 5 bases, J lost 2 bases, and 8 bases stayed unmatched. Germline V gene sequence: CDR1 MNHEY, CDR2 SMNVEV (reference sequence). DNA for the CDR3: TGTGCCAGCAGTAAGATGGGGACAGGAGCCTACGAGCAGTACTTC. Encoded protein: CASSKMGTGAYEQYF.

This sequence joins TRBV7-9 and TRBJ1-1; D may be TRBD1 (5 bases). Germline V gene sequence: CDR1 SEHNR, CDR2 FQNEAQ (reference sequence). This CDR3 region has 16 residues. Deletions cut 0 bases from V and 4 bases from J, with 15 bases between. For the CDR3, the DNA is TGTGCCAGCAGCTTAGCGTCGGGACTCGCCGGCACTGAAGCTTTCTTT. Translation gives CASSLASGLAGTEAFF.

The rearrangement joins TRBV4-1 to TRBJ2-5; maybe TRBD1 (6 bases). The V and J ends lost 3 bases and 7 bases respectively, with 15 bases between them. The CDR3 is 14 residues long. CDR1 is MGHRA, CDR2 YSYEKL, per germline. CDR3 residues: CASSQLQGLGTQYF. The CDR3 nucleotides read TGCGCCAGCAGCCAGCTCCAGGGGTTAGGGACCCAGTACTTC.

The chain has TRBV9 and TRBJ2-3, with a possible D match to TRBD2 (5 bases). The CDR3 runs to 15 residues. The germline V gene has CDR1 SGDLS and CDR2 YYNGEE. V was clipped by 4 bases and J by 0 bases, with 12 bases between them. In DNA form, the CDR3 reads TGTGCCAGCAGCCCGCCGGGGATTAGCACAGATACGCAGTATTTT. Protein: CASSPPGISTDTQYF.

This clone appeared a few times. The CDR3 loop reads CASSQDNRGEAFF. In DNA form, the CDR3 reads TGCGCCAGCAGCCAAGATAATAGAGGTGAAGCTTTCTTT. This chain uses TRBV4-3 with TRBJ1-1; D is unresolved. From germline, CDR1 is LGHNA and CDR2 YSLEER. The V and J ends lost 0 bases and 7 bases respectively, with 9 bases between them. The CDR3 length is 13 residues.

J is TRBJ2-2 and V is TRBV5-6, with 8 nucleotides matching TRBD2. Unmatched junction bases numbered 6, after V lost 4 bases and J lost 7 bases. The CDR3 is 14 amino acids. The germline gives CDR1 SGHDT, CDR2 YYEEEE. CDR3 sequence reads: CASSPPSGFGELFF. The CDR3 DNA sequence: TGTGCCAGCAGCCCTCCTAGCGGGTTCGGGGAGCTGTTTTTT.

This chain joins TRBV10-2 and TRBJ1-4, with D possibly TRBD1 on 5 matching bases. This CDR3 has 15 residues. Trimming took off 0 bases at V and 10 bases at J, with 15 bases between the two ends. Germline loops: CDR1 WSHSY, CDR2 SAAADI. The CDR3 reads CASSESRGKFGKLFF. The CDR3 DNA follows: TGCGCCAGCAGTGAGTCGCGGGGGAAATTCGGAAAACTGTTTTTT.

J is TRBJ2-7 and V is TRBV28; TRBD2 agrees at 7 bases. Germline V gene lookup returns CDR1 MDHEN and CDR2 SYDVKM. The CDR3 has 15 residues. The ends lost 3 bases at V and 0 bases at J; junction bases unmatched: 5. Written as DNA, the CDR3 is TGTGCCAGCAGTTTGGGGCGGGGGATCTCCTACGAGCAGTACTTC. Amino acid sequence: CASSLGRGISYEQYF.

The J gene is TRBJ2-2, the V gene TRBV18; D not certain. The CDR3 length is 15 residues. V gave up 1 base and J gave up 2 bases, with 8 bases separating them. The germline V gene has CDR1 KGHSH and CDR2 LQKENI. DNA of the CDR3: TGTGCCAGCTCACCACTGCCAGTAAACACCGGGGAGCTGTTTTTT. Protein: CASSPLPVNTGELFF. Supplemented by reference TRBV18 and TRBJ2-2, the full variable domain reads NAGVMQNPRHLVRRRGQEARLRCSPMKGHSHVYWYRQLPEEGLKFMVYLQKENIIDESGMPKERFSAEFPKEGPSILRIQQVVRGDSAAYFCASSPLPVNTGELFFGEGSRLTVL.

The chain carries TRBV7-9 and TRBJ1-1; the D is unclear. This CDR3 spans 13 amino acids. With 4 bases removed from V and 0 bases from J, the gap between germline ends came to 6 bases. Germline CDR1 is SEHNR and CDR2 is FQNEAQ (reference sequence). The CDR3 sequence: CASSSEMNTEAFF. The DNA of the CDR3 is TGTGCCAGCAGCTCCGAGATGAACACTGAAGCTTTCTTT.

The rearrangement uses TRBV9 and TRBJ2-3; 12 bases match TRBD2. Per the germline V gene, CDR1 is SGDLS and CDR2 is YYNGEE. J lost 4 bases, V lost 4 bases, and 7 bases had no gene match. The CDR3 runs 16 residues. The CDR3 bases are TGTGCCAGCAGCACCCCTAGCGGGGGGGCTTCAGATACGCAGTATTTT. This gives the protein CASSTPSGGASDTQYF. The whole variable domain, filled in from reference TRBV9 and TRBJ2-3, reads DSGVTQTPKHLITATGQRVTLRCSPRSGDLSVYWYQQSLDQGLQFLIQYYNGEERAKGNILERFSAQQFPDLHSELNLSSLELGDSALYFCASSTPSGGASDTQYFGPGTRLTVL.

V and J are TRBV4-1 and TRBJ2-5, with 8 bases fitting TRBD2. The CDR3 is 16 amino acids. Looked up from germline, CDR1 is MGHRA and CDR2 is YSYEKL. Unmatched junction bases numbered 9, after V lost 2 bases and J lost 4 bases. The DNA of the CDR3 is TGCGCCAGCAGCCAAATTAGCGGGGCACGAGGAGAGACCCAGTACTTC. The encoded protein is CASSQISGARGETQYF.

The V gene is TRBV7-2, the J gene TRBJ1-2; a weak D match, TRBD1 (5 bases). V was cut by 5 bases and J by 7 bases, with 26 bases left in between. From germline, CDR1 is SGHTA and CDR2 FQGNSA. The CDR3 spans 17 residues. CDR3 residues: CASSREDTAGRSRGYTF. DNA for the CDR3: TGTGCCAGCAGCCGAGAGGACACCGCAGGCAGGTCGCGTGGCTACACCTTC.

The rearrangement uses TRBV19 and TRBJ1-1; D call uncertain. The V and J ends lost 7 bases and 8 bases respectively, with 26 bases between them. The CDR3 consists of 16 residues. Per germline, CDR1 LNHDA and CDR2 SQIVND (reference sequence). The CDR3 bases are TGTGCCAGTACTTTCGTACCCCCGGGATTTAAGTCGGAAGCTTTCTTT. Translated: CASTFVPPGFKSEAFF.

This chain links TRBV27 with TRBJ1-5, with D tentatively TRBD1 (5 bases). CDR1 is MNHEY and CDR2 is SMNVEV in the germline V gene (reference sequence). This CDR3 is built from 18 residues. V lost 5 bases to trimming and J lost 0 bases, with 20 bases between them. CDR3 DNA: TGTGCCAGCAGTCCGTTGGGGGGTAGCCCTTATAGCAATCAGCCCCAGCATTTT. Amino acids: CASSPLGGSPYSNQPQHF.

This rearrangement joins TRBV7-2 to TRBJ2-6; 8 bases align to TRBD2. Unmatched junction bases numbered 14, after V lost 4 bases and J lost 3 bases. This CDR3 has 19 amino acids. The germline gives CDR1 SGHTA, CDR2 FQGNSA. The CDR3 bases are TGTGCCAGCAGCTCCCTCGGGGCTAGCGGGTCCATTGGGGCCAACGTCCTGACTTTC. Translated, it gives CASSSLGASGSIGANVLTF. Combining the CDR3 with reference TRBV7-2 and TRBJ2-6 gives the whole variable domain GAGVSQSPSNKVTEKGKDVELRCDPISGHTALYWYRQSLGQGLEFLIYFQGNSAPDKSGLPSDRFSAERTGGSVSTLTIQRTQQEDSAVYLCASSSLGASGSIGANVLTFGAGSRLTVL.

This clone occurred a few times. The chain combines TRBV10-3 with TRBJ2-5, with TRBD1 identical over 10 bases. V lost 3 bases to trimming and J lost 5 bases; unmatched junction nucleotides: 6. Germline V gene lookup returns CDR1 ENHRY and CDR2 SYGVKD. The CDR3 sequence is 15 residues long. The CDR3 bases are TGTGCCATCAGTGATCCTGGGACAGGGGTCGAGACCCAGTACTTC. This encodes CAISDPGTGVETQYF.

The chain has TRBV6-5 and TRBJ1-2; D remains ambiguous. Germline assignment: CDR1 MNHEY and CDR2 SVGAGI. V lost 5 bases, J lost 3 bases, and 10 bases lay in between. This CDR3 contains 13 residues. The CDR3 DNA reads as TGTGCCAGCAGTGGAGGGAATGACTATGGCTACACCTTC. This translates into CASSGGNDYGYTF.